This T cell receptor (beta chain) was retrieved from a study of blood T cell repertoires in COVID-19. Study-level information: Samples representing acute and convalescent COVID-19 were sourced from the United States, Italy and Spain.

Original data processing: Using reference gene primer amplification, nucleated cell counts were estimated. The table came from immunoSEQ multiplex PCR; TCRdb's copy has only in-frame clones and leaves some out. That table is the source of V, J and clone size, and D and trimming were worked out from the DNA. The profile shows around 37,000 clones, around four fifths of them singletons. This clone has a single count. The CDR3 runs to 15 residues. The V and J ends lost 1 base and 6 bases, in that order; junction bases with no gene match: 2. Germline V lookup: CDR1 LGHNT, CDR2 FRNRAP. The gene calls are TRBV12-5 and TRBJ2-1; TRBD2 agrees at 11 bases. This clonotype was obtained from a man aged 45-60 years with active COVID-19. The sample consisted of peripheral blood. The CDR3: CASGLGSGGVNEQFF. The CDR3 coding sequence is TGTGCTAGTGGTTTGGGTAGCGGGGGGGTCAATGAGCAGTTCTTC.